The present entry profiles one TCR beta chain with its context. The antigen remains undetermined. This specimen comes from a study of OX40 agonist ivuxolimab in advanced cancers. As for the study in general: Hepatocellular carcinoma, melanoma, renal cell or head and neck cancer was diagnosed in the dose-escalation patients. Treatment received earlier with anti-PD-1, anti-PD-L1 or anti-CTLA-4 agents was allowed, and more than 30% had some.

This table comes from immunoSEQ multiplex PCR, and its TCRdb copy is limited to in-frame clones, with some not included. The table lists approximately 45,000 clones, about 94% of them singletons. Study-level findings and limits: Near-lowest levels of clonal expansion characterized partial responders at 0.1-3.0 mg/kg.

Autoimmune disease history or systemic immunosuppression led to patient exclusion. CDR1 KGHSH and CDR2 LQKENI come from the germline V gene. V was clipped by 6 bases and J by 3 bases, with 21 bases between them. CDR3 length: 16 residues. The input for sequencing was CD4+ or CD8+ T cells sorted from blood, taken in a trial of the OX40 agonist ivuxolimab. This chain connects TRBV18 to TRBJ2-7, with D possibly TRBD1 on 6 matching bases. The sequence was obtained from an adult with an advanced solid tumor such as melanoma, head and neck, liver or kidney cancer. The CDR3 protein is CASSLQGSGLHYEQYF. CDR3 DNA: TGTGCCAGCTCCCTGCAGGGGTCAGGACTCCACTACGAGCAGTACTTC. Filled out from reference TRBV18 and TRBJ2-7, the complete variable domain reads NAGVMQNPRHLVRRRGQEARLRCSPMKGHSHVYWYRQLPEEGLKFMVYLQKENIIDESGMPKERFSAEFPKEGPSILRIQQVVRGDSAAYFCASSLQGSGLHYEQYFGPGTRLTVT.